What follows are 22 T cell receptor beta chains derived from one specimen sequenced in a study of cytomegalovirus exposure and HLA in healthy donors. Primers for the PCR totalled 60 Vbeta and 13 Jbeta. Sequencing used immunoSEQ multiplex PCR; TCRdb keeps in-frame clones, though not all of them. The data show more than 150,000 clones, with around 80% seen just once and 1.5% to 2% held by the top ten. The sample comprised PBMCs. All receptors come from a man younger than 30 in good health and CMV-seronegative.

In regard to this clone: Additional DNA sequences in this sample encode the identical CDR3. The chain has TRBV5-1 and TRBJ2-2; D remains ambiguous. The CDR3 covers 15 residues. The germline CDR1 and CDR2 sequences are SGHRS and YFSETQ. Trimming left V 1 base short and J 2 bases short, with 9 bases between. CDR3 in amino acids: CASSLRQTNTGELFF. In DNA, the CDR3 is TGCGCCAGCAGCTTGCGTCAGACTAACACCGGGGAGCTGTTTTTT.

The rearrangement joins TRBV5-4 to TRBJ2-1; 7 positions match TRBD2. Germline V gene data show CDR1 as SGHNT and CDR2 as YYREEE (reference sequence). This CDR3 has 15 amino acids. The trim removed 0 bases at V and 7 bases at J, leaving 7 bases unmatched. The CDR3 loop is CASSLEGGFWNEQFF. The CDR3 region has the DNA TGTGCCAGCAGCTTGGAGGGAGGGTTTTGGAATGAGCAGTTCTTC.

Comments on this clone: One end of the junction fails to match germline, which may point to a read error. The gene calls are TRBV6-1 and TRBJ2-7; D is perhaps TRBD1 (5 bases). The CDR3 sequence is 15 residues long. CDR1 is MNHNS, CDR2 SASEGT, per germline. Here the CDR3 reads CASSEVPGQGTGLDF. Here the CDR3 DNA reads TGTGCCAGCAGTGAAGTGCCAGGGCAAGGAACTGGCTTGGACTTC.

This clone was seen only a few times. The chain carries TRBV7-2 and TRBJ1-5; no clear D gene. The CDR3 totals 18 residues. V was shortened by 2 bases and J by 0 bases, with 17 bases between the two germline ends. Germline V gene data show CDR1 as SGHTA and CDR2 as FQGNSA. CDR3: CASSLNEAAINSNQPQHF. The CDR3 DNA sequence: TGTGCCAGCAGCTTAAATGAGGCAGCCATTAATAGCAATCAGCCCCAGCATTTT.

V and J are TRBV10-3 and TRBJ2-3; possibly TRBD2 for D (6 bases). V lost 6 bases to trimming and J lost 0 bases, with 13 bases between them. Germline values: CDR1 ENHRY, CDR2 SYGVKD. CDR3 length: 15 amino acids. In nucleotides, the CDR3 is TGTGCCATCAGGGCGGACGGGACTAGCACAGATACGCAGTATTTT. Its protein product is CAIRADGTSTDTQYF.

The V call is TRBV9, the J call TRBJ2-1; a possible D gene is TRBD2 (6 bases). The germline V and J ends were trimmed by 4 bases and 0 bases, with 17 bases remaining between them. CDR3 length: 17 residues. Germline V CDR1 and CDR2: SGDLS, YYNGEE. In nucleotides, the CDR3 is TGTGCCAGCAGCACTCCGAGGGCGGGGACCTCCTACAATGAGCAGTTCTTC. Residues: CASSTPRAGTSYNEQFF.

The V gene is TRBV28, the J gene TRBJ2-7, with 9 bases fitting TRBD1. Germline V gene data show CDR1 as MDHEN and CDR2 as SYDVKM. The CDR3 consists of 14 residues. With 5 bases clipped from V and 3 bases from J, the junction kept 5 bases outside the gene matches. The CDR3 bases are TGTGCCAGCAGTCGCCGGGACAGGGACTACGAGCAGTACTTC. It encodes CASSRRDRDYEQYF.

The chain joins TRBV6-4 to TRBJ1-2; TRBD1 agrees at 8 bases. Looked up from germline, CDR1 is MRHNA and CDR2 is SNTAGT. CDR3 length: 15 residues. V lost 3 bases, J lost 8 bases, and 11 bases stayed unmatched. This CDR3 is CASSDTVGQGSGYTF. The DNA of the CDR3 is TGTGCCAGCAGTGATACCGTTGGACAGGGTTCCGGCTACACCTTC.

This clone was seen just once. The rearrangement links TRBV5-1 to TRBJ2-7, with TRBD2 matching over 13 bases. Losses at the gene ends were 6 bases for V and 5 bases for J; bases not matched to a gene: 5. The CDR3 is 14 residues long. CDR1 SGHRS and CDR2 YFSETQ come from the germline V gene. The CDR3 loop reads CASNGLAGVNEQYF. The CDR3, as DNA: TGCGCCAGCAATGGACTAGCGGGAGTCAACGAGCAGTACTTC. Full variable domain (rest looked up from reference TRBV5-1 and TRBJ2-7): KAGVTQTPRYLIKTRGQQVTLSCSPISGHRSVSWYQQTPGQGLQFLFEYFSETQRNKGNFPGRFSGRQFSNSRSEMNVSTLELGDSALYLCASNGLAGVNEQYFGPGTRLTVT.

This clone appeared a few times. V gene TRBV7-9 combines with J gene TRBJ1-1; 9 bases are a match to TRBD1. The CDR3 totals 14 residues. J gave up 8 bases and V 6 bases, and 10 bases lay outside the gene matches. CDR1 and CDR2 from the germline V gene are SEHNR and FQNEAQ (reference sequence). This chain's CDR3 is CASRATHRGQEAFF. In nucleotides, the CDR3 is TGTGCCAGCAGAGCAACCCACAGGGGGCAAGAAGCTTTCTTT.

The genes are TRBV6-5 and TRBJ2-7; TRBD1 might be the D (5 bases). The CDR3 length is 14 residues. From germline, CDR1 is MNHEY and CDR2 SVGAGI. The V end lost 2 bases, the J end lost 5 bases, and 13 bases lay between the germline ends. The chain's CDR3 is CASSYEQGEHEQYF. CDR3 bases: TGTGCCAGCAGTTACGAGCAGGGCGAGCACGAGCAGTACTTC.

The V gene is TRBV5-4, the J gene TRBJ2-6; 10 nucleotides agree with TRBD1. Trimming took 2 bases from V and 1 from J; bases not matched to a gene: 3. CDR3 length equals 17 residues. The V gene's germline CDR1 is SGHNT and CDR2 YYREEE (reference sequence). CDR3 sequence reads: CASSLDRGLSGANVLTF. In DNA, the CDR3 is TGTGCCAGCAGCTTAGACAGGGGGCTATCTGGGGCCAACGTCCTGACTTTC.

This chain joins TRBV18 and TRBJ1-1; 8 nucleotides agree with TRBD1. This CDR3 has 15 amino acids. CDR1 and CDR2 (germline): KGHSH, LQKENI. V lost 0 bases and J lost 1; bases outside the gene matches: 1. The CDR3 nucleotides read TGTGCCAGCTCACCACCTGACAGGGGGAACACTGAAGCTTTCTTT. It codes for CASSPPDRGNTEAFF.

The chain joins TRBV30 to TRBJ1-2; TRBD1 might be the D (6 bases). Germline V gene lookup returns CDR1 GTSNPN and CDR2 SVGIG (reference sequence). This CDR3 is built from 13 residues. Trimming cost V 5 bases and J 3 bases, with 13 bases left between them. CDR3 DNA: TGTGCCTGGCGACAGGACGGAGACTATGGCTACACCTTC. Translating it yields CAWRQDGDYGYTF.

V is TRBV9 and J is TRBJ2-7; 7 nucleotides align to TRBD2. This CDR3 has 15 amino acids. The junction had 5 bases not matched to a gene; V was cut back by 0 bases and J by 2 bases. In germline, CDR1 is SGDLS, CDR2 YYNGEE. CDR3 residues: CASSVEAGETYEQYF. CDR3 nucleotides: TGTGCCAGCAGCGTAGAGGCGGGAGAGACCTACGAGCAGTACTTC. The complete variable domain, with remaining parts taken from reference TRBV9 and TRBJ2-7, reads DSGVTQTPKHLITATGQRVTLRCSPRSGDLSVYWYQQSLDQGLQFLIQYYNGEERAKGNILERFSAQQFPDLHSELNLSSLELGDSALYFCASSVEAGETYEQYFGPGTRLTVT.

This rearrangement joins TRBV7-2 to TRBJ2-7, with 10 positions matching TRBD2. The trim removed 5 bases at V and 4 bases at J, leaving 5 bases unmatched. Looked up from germline, CDR1 is SGHTA and CDR2 is FQGNSA. The CDR3 totals 14 residues. The CDR3 coding sequence is TGTGCCAGCAGCGCACTAGCGGGGATATACGAGCAGTACTTC. This codes for CASSALAGIYEQYF.

This clone occurred once. The rearrangement uses TRBV7-9 and TRBJ2-3; perhaps TRBD2 as D (6 bases). CDR1 and CDR2 (germline): SEHNR, FQNEAQ (reference sequence). Deletions cut 4 bases from V and 4 bases from J, with 21 bases between. CDR3 length equals 17 residues. In nucleotides, the CDR3 is TGTGCCAGCAGCTGGGTCCCGGGGGTTGGCCGGGCAGATACGCAGTATTTT. It translates to CASSWVPGVGRADTQYF.

V gene TRBV2 combines with J gene TRBJ2-5, with TRBD2 identical over 11 bases. From germline, CDR1 is SNHLY and CDR2 FYNNEI. V trimming: 4 bases; J trimming: 5 bases; junction bases outside the gene matches: 3. The length of the CDR3 is 14 residues. This chain's CDR3 is CASSVAGGPETQYF. The DNA of the CDR3 is TGTGCCAGCAGTGTAGCGGGGGGGCCTGAGACCCAGTACTTC.

The CDR3 nucleotides read TGTGTCTTTTCTCAACACAGGGGGCACCATTTTAGGGACGAGCAGTACTTC. Translated, it gives CVFSQHRGHHFRDEQYF. The V call is TRBV27, the J call TRBJ2-7; TRBD1 aligns across 9 bases. The CDR3 contains 17 residues. Germline CDR1 is MNHEY and CDR2 is SMNVEV (reference sequence).

The V gene is TRBV12-2, the J gene TRBJ1-5; TRBD1, the table's D call, was not compared with the DNA. TRBV12-2 is described as a pseudogene. The CDR3 has 19 residues. CDR3 coding DNA: TGTGCAAGTCGCTGGAAGGGACAGGGCAGGCTCCGCGACAATCAGCCCCAGCATTTT. Translated, it gives CASRWKGQGRLRDNQPQHF.

In its sample, this clone was seen a few times. V usage is TRBV28 and J usage is TRBJ1-5; TRBD1 matches at 7 bases. The CDR3 totals 13 residues. V lost 6 bases to trimming and J lost 3 bases; unmatched junction nucleotides: 2. CDR1 and CDR2 (germline): MDHEN, SYDVKM. The CDR3 bases are TGTGCCAGCAGGACAGGGACCAATCAGCCCCAGCATTTT. Translating gives CASRTGTNQPQHF.

The rearrangement uses TRBV7-9 and TRBJ2-1; tentative D call: TRBD2 (6 bases). Trimming removed 8 bases at V and 6 bases at J, with 8 bases between. In germline, CDR1 is SEHNR, CDR2 FQNEAQ (reference sequence). The CDR3 has 11 amino acids. CDR3 in amino acids: CASGGSNEQFF. The DNA for the CDR3 is TGTGCCAGCGGGGGGAGCAATGAGCAGTTCTTC.